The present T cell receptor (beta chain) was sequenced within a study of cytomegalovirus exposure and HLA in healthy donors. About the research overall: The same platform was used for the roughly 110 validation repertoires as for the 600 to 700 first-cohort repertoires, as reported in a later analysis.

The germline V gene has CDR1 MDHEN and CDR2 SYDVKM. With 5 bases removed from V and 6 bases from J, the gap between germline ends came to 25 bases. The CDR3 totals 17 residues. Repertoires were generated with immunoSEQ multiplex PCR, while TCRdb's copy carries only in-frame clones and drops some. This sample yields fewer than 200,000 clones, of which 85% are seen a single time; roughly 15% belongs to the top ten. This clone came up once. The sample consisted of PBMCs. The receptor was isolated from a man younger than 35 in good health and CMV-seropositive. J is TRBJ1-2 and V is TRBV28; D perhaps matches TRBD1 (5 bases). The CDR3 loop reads CASSARTPEWSSNGYTF. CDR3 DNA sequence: TGTGCCAGCAGTGCCCGGACACCCGAATGGAGTTCAAATGGCTACACCTTC.